Presented here are 18 T cell receptor beta chains from one specimen sequenced in a study of T cells after yellow fever vaccination. Each CDR3 protein gets one entry after TCRdb re-called the 5' RACE reads with MiXCR. The profile shows roughly 160,000 distinct CDR3 sequences, around 9.7% of them singletons. The sequenced sample was CD8+ T cells sorted from PBMCs, obtained 45 days after the yellow fever booster vaccination. These receptors all come from a man aged 18 to 30 who received the YFV17D yellow fever vaccine.

This clonotype was picked up a small number of times. This chain links TRBV12-3 or TRBV12-4 with TRBJ2-5; D not resolved. CDR3 length equals 13 residues. V was shortened by 8 bases and J by 3 bases, with 13 bases between the two germline ends. DNA of the CDR3: TGTGCCAGCCTGCCGGGCAGGAAAGAGACCCAGTACTTC. It encodes CASLPGRKETQYF.

The sample holds a few counts of this clonotype. This rearrangement joins TRBV12-3 or TRBV12-4 to TRBJ2-7; D is uncertain. This CDR3 has 12 residues. Trimming stripped 8 bases from V and 3 bases from J, with 11 bases between. The CDR3 DNA sequence: TGTGCCAGCGGATCCCGATTCTACGAGCAGTACTTC. Encoded protein: CASGSRFYEQYF.

The genes are TRBV4-1 and TRBJ1-3; D is uncertain. Trimming took off 1 base at V and 2 bases at J, with 12 bases between the two ends. CDR1 and CDR2 from the germline V gene are MGHRA and YSYEKL. CDR3 size: 16 residues. The CDR3: CASSQVLTGAGNTIYF. CDR3 nucleotide sequence: TGCGCCAGCAGCCAAGTACTGACGGGCGCTGGAAACACCATATATTTT.

The chain couples TRBV12-3 or TRBV12-4 to TRBJ1-2, with unresolved D. Trimming removed 5 bases from V and 4 bases from J, with 17 bases in between. The CDR3 covers 15 residues. The DNA for the CDR3 is TGTGCCAGCAGTCCCGGGGTCGGGATTTTCTATGGCTACACCTTC. Amino acids: CASSPGVGIFYGYTF.

This clonotype was counted between two and nine times. This chain joins TRBV13 and TRBJ2-3; 10 positions match TRBD1. V lost 5 bases to trimming and J lost 6 bases; unmatched junction nucleotides: 14. This CDR3 spans 17 amino acids. Germline CDR1 reads PRHDT; CDR2 reads FYEKMQ (reference sequence). CDR3 sequence reads: CASSLLEGTGAPDTQYF. The DNA of the CDR3 is TGTGCCAGCAGCCTACTGGAGGGGACAGGGGCCCCGGATACGCAGTATTTT.

This clonotype was seen more than once but under ten times. The chain couples TRBV11-2 to TRBJ1-1; weak D call: TRBD1 (5 bases). Trimming shortened V by 8 bases and J by 1 base, and 17 bases separated the two germline ends. The CDR3 is made up of 15 amino acids. Germline V gives CDR1 SGHAT, CDR2 FQNNGV. This CDR3 reads CASAVGGSRNTEAFF. The CDR3 DNA follows: TGTGCCAGCGCAGTGGGGGGGTCGAGGAACACTGAAGCTTTCTTT.

This clonotype was seen only a few times. The J gene is TRBJ2-5, the V gene TRBV3-1; D not certain. Germline lookup yields CDR1 LGHDT and CDR2 YNNKEL (reference sequence). V lost 4 bases, J lost 0 bases, and 12 bases lay in between. The CDR3 spans 15 residues. The CDR3 DNA is TGTGCCAGCAGCCCCTCCCTGGCAGACCAAGAGACCCAGTACTTC. It specifies CASSPSLADQETQYF.

J is TRBJ2-3 and V is TRBV6-5; weak D call: TRBD2 (6 bases). V lost 4 bases, J lost 8 bases, and 16 bases lay in between. This CDR3 has 14 residues. CDR1 and CDR2 (germline): MNHEY, SVGAGI. Here the CDR3 DNA reads TGTGCCAGCAGTTCCTACCGGGAGCGGCCTACGCAGTATTTT. Its protein product is CASSSYRERPTQYF.

The V call is TRBV20-1, the J call TRBJ2-6; 8 bases agree with TRBD1. The CDR3 is 15 residues long. The germline gives CDR1 DFQATT, CDR2 SNEGSKA (reference sequence). The V gene end was trimmed by 0 bases and the J gene end by 6 bases; junction bases not matched to a gene: 4. The CDR3 region has the DNA TGCAGTGCTAGAGATTTGACAGGGGAGGCCAACGTCCTGACTTTC. Translation: CSARDLTGEANVLTF.

This clonotype was counted at least ten times. This chain links TRBV7-9 with TRBJ2-1; D possibly matches TRBD1 or TRBD2 (5 bases each). The CDR3 has 15 residues. Germline CDR1 is SEHNR and CDR2 is FQNEAQ (reference sequence). Between the trimmed V and J ends, which lost 3 bases and 3 bases, there was a span of 12 bases. CDR3 bases: TGTGCCAGCAGCTTTGGGGGTTCAGTCTACAATGAGCAGTTCTTC. It codes for CASSFGGSVYNEQFF.

V is TRBV27 and J is TRBJ2-2, with 10 bases that match TRBD2. The CDR3 runs 15 residues. CDR1 MNHEY and CDR2 SMNVEV come from the germline V gene (reference sequence). Trimming cost V 6 bases and J 5 bases; bases outside gene matches: 6. The CDR3 is CASSYSGGSTGELFF. DNA of the CDR3: TGTGCCAGCAGCTATAGCGGGGGGTCGACCGGGGAGCTGTTTTTT.

The chain combines TRBV4-1 with TRBJ1-1; TRBD1 aligns across 8 bases. Germline V gene sequence: CDR1 MGHRA, CDR2 YSYEKL. The J segment lost 2 bases and the V segment lost 4 bases, leaving 9 bases of the junction unmatched. This CDR3 spans 16 amino acids. The DNA of the CDR3 is TGCGCCAGCAGCCTCACGACAGGGGCCAGAAACACTGAAGCTTTCTTT. This gives the protein CASSLTTGARNTEAFF.

This clonotype was recorded a few times. This chain joins TRBV6-5 and TRBJ2-5; 11 bases are a match to TRBD1. The germline V gene has CDR1 MNHEY and CDR2 SVGAGI. V gave up 5 bases and J gave up 7 bases; unmatched junction bases: 9. CDR3 length: 15 amino acids. The CDR3 bases are TGTGCCAGCAGTGCCGGGACAGGGGGTTCGGGGACCCAGTACTTC. This codes for CASSAGTGGSGTQYF.

V and J are TRBV2 and TRBJ2-7; the match to TRBD2 covers 10 bases. This CDR3 contains 17 residues. The trim removed 5 bases at V and 6 bases at J, leaving 16 bases unmatched. Germline CDR1 SNHLY, CDR2 FYNNEI. The CDR3 nucleotides read TGTGCCAGCAGTCGGGGAGCGGGAGGGGTGACTGTGAGCGAGCAGTACTTC. The encoded protein is CASSRGAGGVTVSEQYF.

This clonotype was found a few times. The rearrangement joins TRBV28 to TRBJ2-7, with 13 bases aligning to TRBD2. Germline V gene data show CDR1 as MDHEN and CDR2 as SYDVKM. The CDR3 runs 16 residues. J lost 5 bases, V lost 4 bases, and 8 bases had no gene match. CDR3 in DNA: TGTGCCAGCAGTTCCCCGGGGACTAGCGGGGACCACGAGCAGTACGTC. Protein sequence: CASSSPGTSGDHEQYV.

The chain uses TRBV7-2 and TRBJ2-7; unclear D gene. Trimming left V 5 bases short and J 6 bases short, with 17 bases between. CDR3 length equals 14 residues. Germline CDR1 SGHTA, CDR2 FQGNSA. CDR3 region: CASSPPHTVSEQYF. DNA of the CDR3: TGTGCCAGCAGCCCCCCCCATACGGTTTCCGAGCAGTACTTC.

This clonotype appeared a few times. V usage is TRBV7-8 and J usage is TRBJ2-3; possibly TRBD2 for D (6 bases). Germline CDR1 reads SGHVS; CDR2 reads FQNEAQ. Trimming cost V 5 bases and J 0 bases, with 15 bases left between them. The CDR3 sequence is 16 residues long. CDR3 bases: TGTGCCAGCAGCCGCCTGGGGCGGGGTAGCACAGATACGCAGTATTTT. The encoded protein is CASSRLGRGSTDTQYF.

The chain couples TRBV5-4 to TRBJ2-3, with 7 nucleotides matching TRBD2. With 0 bases clipped from V and 5 bases from J, the junction kept 12 bases outside the gene matches. The CDR3 runs to 17 residues. The germline CDR1 and CDR2 sequences are SGHNT and YYREEE (reference sequence). CDR3 sequence: CASSLVGGELGEDTQYF. The CDR3 DNA is TGTGCCAGCAGCTTGGTGGGAGGGGAGTTAGGGGAAGATACGCAGTATTTT.